This TCR beta chain was sequenced for a study of cytomegalovirus exposure and HLA in healthy donors. To note about this clone: The antigen is unknown.

Measured with immunoSEQ multiplex PCR; TCRdb has only the in-frame clones, and not every one. The sample includes about 250,000 clones, about 87% of them seen just once. General study results and limits: High sensitivity and specificity were reportedly achieved when the classifier diagnosed cytomegalovirus status. Researchers counted over 150 TCR beta chains as cytomegalovirus-associated.

The donors were in the roughly 120-subject validation cohort; that cohort was separate from the approximately 670-subject first cohort. The sequence was collected from a man aged 18 to 29 in good health and CMV-seronegative. Sequencing used PBMCs.

The CDR3 here is CASSYSGTRNSYNEQFF. CDR3 nucleotides: TGTGCCAGCAGCTACTCCGGGACTAGAAACTCCTACAATGAGCAGTTCTTC. V gene TRBV9 combines with J gene TRBJ2-1, with 8 bases matching TRBD2. CDR1 is SGDLS and CDR2 is YYNGEE in the germline V gene. V shed 4 bases, J shed 0 bases, and the junction held 9 bases outside the gene matches. CDR3 length: 17 amino acids.